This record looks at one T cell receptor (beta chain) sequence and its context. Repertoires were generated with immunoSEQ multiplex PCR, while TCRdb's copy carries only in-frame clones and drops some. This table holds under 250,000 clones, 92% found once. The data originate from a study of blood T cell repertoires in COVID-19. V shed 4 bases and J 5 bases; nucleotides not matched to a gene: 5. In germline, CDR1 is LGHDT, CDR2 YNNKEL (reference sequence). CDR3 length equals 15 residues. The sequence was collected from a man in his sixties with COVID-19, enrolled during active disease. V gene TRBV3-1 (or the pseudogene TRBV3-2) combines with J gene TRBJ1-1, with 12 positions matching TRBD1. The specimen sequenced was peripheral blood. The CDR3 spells CASSPGTGGRTEAFF. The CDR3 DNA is TGTGCCAGCAGCCCGGGGACAGGGGGCAGGACTGAAGCTTTCTTT.